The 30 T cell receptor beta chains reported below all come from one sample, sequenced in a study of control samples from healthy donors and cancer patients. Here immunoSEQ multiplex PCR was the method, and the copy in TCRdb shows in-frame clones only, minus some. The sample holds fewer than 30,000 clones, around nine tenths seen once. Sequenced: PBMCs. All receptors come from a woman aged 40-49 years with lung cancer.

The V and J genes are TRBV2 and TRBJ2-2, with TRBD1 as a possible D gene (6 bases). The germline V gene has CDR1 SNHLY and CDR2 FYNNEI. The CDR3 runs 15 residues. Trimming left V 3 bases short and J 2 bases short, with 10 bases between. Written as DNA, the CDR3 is TGTGCCAGCAGTGACCCAGGGGAAAACACCGGGGAGCTGTTTTTT. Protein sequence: CASSDPGENTGELFF.

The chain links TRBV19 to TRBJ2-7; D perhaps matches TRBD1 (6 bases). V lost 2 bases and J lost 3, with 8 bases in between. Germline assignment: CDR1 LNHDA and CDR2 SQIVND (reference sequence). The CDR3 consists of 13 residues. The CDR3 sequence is CASSISDSYEQYF. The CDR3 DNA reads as TGTGCCAGTAGTATATCGGACAGCTACGAGCAGTACTTC.

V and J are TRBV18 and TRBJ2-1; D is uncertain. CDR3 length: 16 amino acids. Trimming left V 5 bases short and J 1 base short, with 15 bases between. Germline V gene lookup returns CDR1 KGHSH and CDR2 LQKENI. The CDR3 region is CASSSTGERSYNEQFF. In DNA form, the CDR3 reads TGTGCCAGCTCATCCACTGGGGAAAGGTCCTACAATGAGCAGTTCTTC.

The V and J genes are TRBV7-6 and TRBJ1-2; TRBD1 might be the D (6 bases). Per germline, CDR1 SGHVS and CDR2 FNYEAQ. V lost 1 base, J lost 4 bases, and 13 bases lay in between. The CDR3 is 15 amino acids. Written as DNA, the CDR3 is TGTGCCAGCAGCTTAGGGGCAGGGGCCAGCTATGGCTACACCTTC. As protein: CASSLGAGASYGYTF. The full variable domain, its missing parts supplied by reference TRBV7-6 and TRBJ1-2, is GAGVSQSPRYKVTKRGQDVALRCDPISGHVSLYWYRQALGQGPEFLTYFNYEAQQDKSGLPNDRFSAERPEGSISTLTIQRTEQRDSAMYRCASSLGAGASYGYTFGSGTRLTVV.

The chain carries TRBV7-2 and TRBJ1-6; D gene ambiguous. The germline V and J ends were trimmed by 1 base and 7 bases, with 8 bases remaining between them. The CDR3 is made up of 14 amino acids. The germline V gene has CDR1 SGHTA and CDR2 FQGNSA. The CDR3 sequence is CASSLGLENSPLHF. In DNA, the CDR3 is TGTGCCAGCAGCTTAGGTCTGGAGAATTCACCCCTCCACTTT.

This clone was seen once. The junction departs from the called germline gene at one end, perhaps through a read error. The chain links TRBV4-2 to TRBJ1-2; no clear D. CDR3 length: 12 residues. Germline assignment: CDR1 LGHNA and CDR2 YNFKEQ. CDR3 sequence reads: CASSQDTTALSF. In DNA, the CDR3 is TGTGCCAGCAGCCAAGATACTACTGCCCTATCCTTC.

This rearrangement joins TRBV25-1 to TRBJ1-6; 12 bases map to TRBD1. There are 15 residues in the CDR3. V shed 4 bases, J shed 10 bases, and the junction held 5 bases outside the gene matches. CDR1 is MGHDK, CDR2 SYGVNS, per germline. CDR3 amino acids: CASSAGQGAVSPLHF. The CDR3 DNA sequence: TGTGCCAGCAGTGCGGGACAGGGGGCTGTGTCACCCCTCCACTTT. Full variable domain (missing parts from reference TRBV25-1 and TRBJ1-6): EADIYQTPRYLVIGTGKKITLECSQTMGHDKMYWYQQDPGMELHLIHYSYGVNSTEKGDLSSESTVSRIRTEHFPLTLESARPSHTSQYLCASSAGQGAVSPLHFGNGTRLTVT.

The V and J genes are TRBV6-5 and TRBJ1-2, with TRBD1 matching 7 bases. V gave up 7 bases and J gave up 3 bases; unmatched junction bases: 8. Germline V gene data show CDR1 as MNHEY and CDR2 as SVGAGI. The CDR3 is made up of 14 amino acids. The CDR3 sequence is CASKGVDRDYGYTF. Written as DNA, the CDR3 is TGTGCCAGCAAGGGGGTCGACAGGGACTATGGCTACACCTTC.

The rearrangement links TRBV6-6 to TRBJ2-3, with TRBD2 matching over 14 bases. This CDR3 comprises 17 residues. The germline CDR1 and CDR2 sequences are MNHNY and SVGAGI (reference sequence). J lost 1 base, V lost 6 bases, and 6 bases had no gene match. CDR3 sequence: CASSRLAGGPGTDTQYF. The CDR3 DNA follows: TGTGCCAGCAGCCGACTAGCGGGGGGGCCTGGCACAGATACGCAGTATTTT.

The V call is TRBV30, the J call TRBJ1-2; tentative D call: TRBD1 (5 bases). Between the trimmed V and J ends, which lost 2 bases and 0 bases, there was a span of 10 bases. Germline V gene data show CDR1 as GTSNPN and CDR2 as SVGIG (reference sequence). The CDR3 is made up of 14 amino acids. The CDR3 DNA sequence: TGTGCCTGGAGTAGGGACCGCACTAACTATGGCTACACCTTC. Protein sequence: CAWSRDRTNYGYTF.

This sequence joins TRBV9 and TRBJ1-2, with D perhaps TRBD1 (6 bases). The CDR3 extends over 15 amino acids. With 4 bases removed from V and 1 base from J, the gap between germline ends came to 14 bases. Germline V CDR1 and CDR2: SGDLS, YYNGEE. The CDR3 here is CASSPWDNFNYGYTF. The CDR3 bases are TGTGCCAGCAGCCCCTGGGACAATTTTAACTATGGCTACACCTTC.

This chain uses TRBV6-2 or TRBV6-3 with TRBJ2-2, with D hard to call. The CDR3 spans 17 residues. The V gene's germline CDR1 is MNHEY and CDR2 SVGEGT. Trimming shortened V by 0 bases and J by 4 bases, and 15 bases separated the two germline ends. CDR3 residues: CASSYSWDTEITGELFF. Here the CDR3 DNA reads TGTGCCAGCAGTTACTCATGGGATACGGAGATCACCGGGGAGCTGTTTTTT.

CDR3 nucleotide sequence: TGTGCCAGCAGTACCTTTGCGGGACTGGGTGGGTCAGAGACCCAGTACTTC. As protein: CASSTFAGLGGSETQYF. This chain uses TRBV28 with TRBJ2-5; D may be TRBD2 (6 bases). The CDR3 loop spans 17 amino acids. V lost 5 bases and J lost 4, with 23 bases in between. Germline V CDR1 and CDR2: MDHEN, SYDVKM.

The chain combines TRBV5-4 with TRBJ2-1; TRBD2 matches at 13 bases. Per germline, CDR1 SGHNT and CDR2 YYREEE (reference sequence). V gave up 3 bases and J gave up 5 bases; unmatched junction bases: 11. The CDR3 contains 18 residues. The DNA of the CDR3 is TGTGCCAGCAGCTCCATTCCCCATGGACTAGCGGGGGACAATGAGCAGTTCTTC. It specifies CASSSIPHGLAGDNEQFF.

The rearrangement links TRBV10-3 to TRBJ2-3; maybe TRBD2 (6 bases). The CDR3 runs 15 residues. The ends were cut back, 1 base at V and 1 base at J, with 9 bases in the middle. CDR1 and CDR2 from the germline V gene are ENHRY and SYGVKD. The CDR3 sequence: CAISELASGTDTQYF. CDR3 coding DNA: TGTGCCATCAGTGAGTTGGCTAGCGGCACAGATACGCAGTATTTT.

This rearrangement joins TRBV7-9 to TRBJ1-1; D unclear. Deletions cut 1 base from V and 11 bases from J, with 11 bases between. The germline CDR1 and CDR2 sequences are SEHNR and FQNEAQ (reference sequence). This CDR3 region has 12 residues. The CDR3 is CASSLVSVVAFF. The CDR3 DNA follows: TGTGCCAGCAGCTTAGTCTCAGTTGTGGCTTTCTTT. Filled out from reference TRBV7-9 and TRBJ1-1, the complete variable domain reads DTGVSQNPRHKITKRGQNVTFRCDPISEHNRLYWYRQTLGQGPEFLTYFQNEAQLEKSRLLSDRFSAERPKGSFSTLEIQRTEQGDSAMYLCASSLVSVVAFFGQGTRLTVV.

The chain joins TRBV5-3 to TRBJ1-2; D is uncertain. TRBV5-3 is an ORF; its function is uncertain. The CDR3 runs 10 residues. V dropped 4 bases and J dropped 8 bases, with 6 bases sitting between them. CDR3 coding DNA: TGTGCCAGAAGCGGTAGGGGCTACACCTTC. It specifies CARSGRGYTF.

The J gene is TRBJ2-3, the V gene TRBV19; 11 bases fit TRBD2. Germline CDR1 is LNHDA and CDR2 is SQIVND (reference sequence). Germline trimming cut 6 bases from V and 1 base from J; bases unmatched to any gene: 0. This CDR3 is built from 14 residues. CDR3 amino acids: CASRLAGGTDTQYF. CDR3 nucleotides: TGTGCCAGTAGACTAGCGGGGGGCACAGATACGCAGTATTTT.

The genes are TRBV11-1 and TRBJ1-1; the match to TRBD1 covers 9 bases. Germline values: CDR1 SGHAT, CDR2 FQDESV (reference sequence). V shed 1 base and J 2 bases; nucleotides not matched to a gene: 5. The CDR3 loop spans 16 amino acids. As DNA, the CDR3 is TGTGCCAGCAGCTTAGGCCCGACAGGGGGAAACACTGAAGCTTTCTTT. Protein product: CASSLGPTGGNTEAFF.

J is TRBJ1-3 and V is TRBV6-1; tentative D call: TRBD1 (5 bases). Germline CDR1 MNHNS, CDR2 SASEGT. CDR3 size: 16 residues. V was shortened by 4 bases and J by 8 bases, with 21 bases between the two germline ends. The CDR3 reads CASSVLGPFFRDTIYF. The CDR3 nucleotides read TGTGCCAGCAGTGTCCTGGGACCGTTCTTTAGGGACACCATATATTTT.

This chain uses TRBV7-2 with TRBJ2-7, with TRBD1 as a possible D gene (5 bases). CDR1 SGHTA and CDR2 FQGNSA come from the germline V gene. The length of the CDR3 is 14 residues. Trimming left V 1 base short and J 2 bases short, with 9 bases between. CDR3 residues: CASSLDQGTYEQYF. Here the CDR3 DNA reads TGTGCCAGCAGCTTAGATCAGGGAACCTACGAGCAGTACTTC. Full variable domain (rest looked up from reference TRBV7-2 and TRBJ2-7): GAGVSQSPSNKVTEKGKDVELRCDPISGHTALYWYRQSLGQGLEFLIYFQGNSAPDKSGLPSDRFSAERTGGSVSTLTIQRTQQEDSAVYLCASSLDQGTYEQYFGPGTRLTVT.

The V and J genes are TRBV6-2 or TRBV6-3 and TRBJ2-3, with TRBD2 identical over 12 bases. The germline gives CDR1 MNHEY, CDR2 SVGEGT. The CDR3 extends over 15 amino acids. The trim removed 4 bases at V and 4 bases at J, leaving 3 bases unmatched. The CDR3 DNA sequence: TGTGCCAGCAGTTCTAGCGGGGGGGCCGCAGATACGCAGTATTTT. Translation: CASSSSGGAADTQYF.

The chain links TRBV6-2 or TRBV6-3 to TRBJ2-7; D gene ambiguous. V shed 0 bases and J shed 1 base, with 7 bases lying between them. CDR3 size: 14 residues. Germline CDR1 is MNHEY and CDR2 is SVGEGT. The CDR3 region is CASSYSVNSYEQYF. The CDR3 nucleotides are TGTGCCAGCAGTTACTCTGTCAATTCCTACGAGCAGTACTTC.

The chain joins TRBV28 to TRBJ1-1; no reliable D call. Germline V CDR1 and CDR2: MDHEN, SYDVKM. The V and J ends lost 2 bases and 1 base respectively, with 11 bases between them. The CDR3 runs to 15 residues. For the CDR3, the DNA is TGTGCCAGCAGTTTAGCAGTCAATGGGAACACTGAAGCTTTCTTT. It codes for CASSLAVNGNTEAFF. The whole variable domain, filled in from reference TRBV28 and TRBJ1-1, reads DVKVTQSSRYLVKRTGEKVFLECVQDMDHENMFWYRQDPGLGLRLIYFSYDVKMKEKGDIPEGYSVSREKKERFSLILESASTNQTSMYLCASSLAVNGNTEAFFGQGTRLTVV.

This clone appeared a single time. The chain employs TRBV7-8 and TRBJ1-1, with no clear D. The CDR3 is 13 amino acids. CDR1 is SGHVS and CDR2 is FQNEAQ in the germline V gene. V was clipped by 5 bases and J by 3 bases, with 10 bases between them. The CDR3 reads CASSHRWDTEAFF. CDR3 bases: TGTGCCAGCAGCCACCGTTGGGACACTGAAGCTTTCTTT.

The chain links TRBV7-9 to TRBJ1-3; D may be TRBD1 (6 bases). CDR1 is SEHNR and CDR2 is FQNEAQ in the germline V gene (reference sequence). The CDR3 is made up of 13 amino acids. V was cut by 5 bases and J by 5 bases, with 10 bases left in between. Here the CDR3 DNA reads TGTGCCAGCAGCCTGGGGGGGCGAAACACCATATATTTT. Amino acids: CASSLGGRNTIYF.

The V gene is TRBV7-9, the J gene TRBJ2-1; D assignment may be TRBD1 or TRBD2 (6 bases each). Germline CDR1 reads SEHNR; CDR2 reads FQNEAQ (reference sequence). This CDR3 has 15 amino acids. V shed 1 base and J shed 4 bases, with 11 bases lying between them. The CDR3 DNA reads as TGTGCCAGCAGCTTAGGGGGGGCTCGATACAATGAGCAGTTCTTC. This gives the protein CASSLGGARYNEQFF.

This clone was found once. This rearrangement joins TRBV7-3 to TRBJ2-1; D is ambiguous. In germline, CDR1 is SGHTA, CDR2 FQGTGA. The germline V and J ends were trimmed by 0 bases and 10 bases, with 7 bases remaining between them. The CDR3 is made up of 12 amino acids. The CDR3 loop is CASSLTGQEQFF. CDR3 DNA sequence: TGTGCCAGCAGCTTAACGGGTCAGGAGCAGTTCTTC. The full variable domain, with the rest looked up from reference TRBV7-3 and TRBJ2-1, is GAGVSQTPSNKVTEKGKYVELRCDPISGHTALYWYRQSLGQGPEFLIYFQGTGAADDSGLPNDRFFAVRPEGSVSTLKIQRTERGDSAVYLCASSLTGQEQFFGPGTRLTVL.

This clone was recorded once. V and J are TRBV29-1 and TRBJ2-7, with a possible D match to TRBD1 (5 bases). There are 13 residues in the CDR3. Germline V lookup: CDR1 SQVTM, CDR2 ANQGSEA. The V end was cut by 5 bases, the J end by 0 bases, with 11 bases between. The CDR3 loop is CSVQGGNSYEQYF. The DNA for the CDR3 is TGCAGCGTTCAGGGCGGAAACTCCTACGAGCAGTACTTC.

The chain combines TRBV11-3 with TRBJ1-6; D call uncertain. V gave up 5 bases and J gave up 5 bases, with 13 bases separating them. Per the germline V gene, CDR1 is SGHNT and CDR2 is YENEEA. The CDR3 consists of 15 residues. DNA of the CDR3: TGTGCCAGCAGCCCGAGGAGCCCTCATAATTCACCCCTCCACTTT. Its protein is CASSPRSPHNSPLHF. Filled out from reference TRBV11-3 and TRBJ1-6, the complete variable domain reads EAGVVQSPRYKIIEKKQPVAFWCNPISGHNTLYWYLQNLGQGPELLIRYENEEAVDDSQLPKDRFSAERLKGVDSTLKIQPAELGDSAVYLCASSPRSPHNSPLHFGNGTRLTVT.